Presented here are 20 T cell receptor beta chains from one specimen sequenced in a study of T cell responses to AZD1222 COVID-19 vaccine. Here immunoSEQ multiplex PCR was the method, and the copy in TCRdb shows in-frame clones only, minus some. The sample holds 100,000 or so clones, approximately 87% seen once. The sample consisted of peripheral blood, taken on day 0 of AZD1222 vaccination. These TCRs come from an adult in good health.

The CDR3 DNA reads as TGTGCCAGCAGCGAAAGCCGGGACATAAGCACAGATACGCAGTATTTT. This gives the protein CASSESRDISTDTQYF. The rearrangement joins TRBV9 to TRBJ2-3; possibly TRBD1 for D (6 bases). The germline V and J ends were trimmed by 3 bases and 0 bases, with 14 bases remaining between them. CDR3 size: 16 residues. CDR1 and CDR2 (germline): SGDLS, YYNGEE.

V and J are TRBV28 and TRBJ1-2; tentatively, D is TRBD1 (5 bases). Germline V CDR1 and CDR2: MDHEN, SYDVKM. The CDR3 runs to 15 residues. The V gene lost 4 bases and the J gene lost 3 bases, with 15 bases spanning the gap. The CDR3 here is CASSSGLEDYYGYTF. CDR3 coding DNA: TGTGCCAGCAGTTCGGGACTAGAAGACTACTATGGCTACACCTTC.

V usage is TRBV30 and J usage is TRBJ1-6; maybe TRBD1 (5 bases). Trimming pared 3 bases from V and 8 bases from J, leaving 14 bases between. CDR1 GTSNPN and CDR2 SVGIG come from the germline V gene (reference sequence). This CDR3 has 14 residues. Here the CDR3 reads CAWRRQGDDSPLHF. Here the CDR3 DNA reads TGTGCCTGGAGACGGCAGGGAGACGATTCACCCCTCCACTTT.

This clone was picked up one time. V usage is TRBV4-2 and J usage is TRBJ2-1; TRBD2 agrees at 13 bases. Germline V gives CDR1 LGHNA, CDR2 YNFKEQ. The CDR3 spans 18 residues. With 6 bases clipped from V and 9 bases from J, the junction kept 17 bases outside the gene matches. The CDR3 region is CASSHATIRTSGGTEQFF. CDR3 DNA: TGTGCCAGCAGTCACGCGACGATTAGGACTAGCGGGGGCACTGAGCAGTTCTTC.

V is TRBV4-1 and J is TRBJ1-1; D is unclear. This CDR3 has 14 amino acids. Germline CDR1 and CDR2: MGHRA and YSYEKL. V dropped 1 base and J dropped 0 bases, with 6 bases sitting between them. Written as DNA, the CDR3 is TGCGCCAGCAGCCAAGGGACCATGAACACTGAAGCTTTCTTT. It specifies CASSQGTMNTEAFF.

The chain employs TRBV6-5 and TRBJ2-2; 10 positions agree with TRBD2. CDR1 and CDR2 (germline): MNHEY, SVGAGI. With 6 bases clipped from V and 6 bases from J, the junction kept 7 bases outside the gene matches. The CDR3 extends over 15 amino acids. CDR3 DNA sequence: TGTGCCAGCAGAACAGGGACTAGCGTTTCCGGGGAGCTGTTTTTT. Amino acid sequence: CASRTGTSVSGELFF.

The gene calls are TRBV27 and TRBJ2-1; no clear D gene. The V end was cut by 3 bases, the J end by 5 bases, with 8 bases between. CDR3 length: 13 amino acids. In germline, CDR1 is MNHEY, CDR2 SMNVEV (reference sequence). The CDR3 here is CASSLSKDNEQFF. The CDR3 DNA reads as TGTGCCAGCAGTTTGTCGAAGGACAATGAGCAGTTCTTC.

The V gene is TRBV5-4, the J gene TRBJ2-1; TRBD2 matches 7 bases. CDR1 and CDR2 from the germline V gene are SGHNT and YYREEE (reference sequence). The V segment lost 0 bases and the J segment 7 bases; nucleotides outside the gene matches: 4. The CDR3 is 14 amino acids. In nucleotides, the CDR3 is TGTGCCAGCAGCTTGGAACTAGCGAAGAATGAGCAGTTCTTC. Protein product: CASSLELAKNEQFF.

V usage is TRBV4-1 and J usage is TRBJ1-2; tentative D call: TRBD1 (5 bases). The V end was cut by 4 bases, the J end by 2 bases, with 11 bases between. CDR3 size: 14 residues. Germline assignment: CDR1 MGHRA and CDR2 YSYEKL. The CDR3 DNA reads TGCGCCAGCAGCCTACGACGGGGGAACTATGGCTACACCTTC. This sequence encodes CASSLRRGNYGYTF.

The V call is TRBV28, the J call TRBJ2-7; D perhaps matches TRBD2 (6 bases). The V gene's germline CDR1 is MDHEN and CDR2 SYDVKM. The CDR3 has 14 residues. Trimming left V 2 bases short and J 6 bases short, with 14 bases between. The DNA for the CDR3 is TGTGCCAGCAGTTTAGTGGCGGGATCTATCGAGCAGTACTTC. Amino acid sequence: CASSLVAGSIEQYF.

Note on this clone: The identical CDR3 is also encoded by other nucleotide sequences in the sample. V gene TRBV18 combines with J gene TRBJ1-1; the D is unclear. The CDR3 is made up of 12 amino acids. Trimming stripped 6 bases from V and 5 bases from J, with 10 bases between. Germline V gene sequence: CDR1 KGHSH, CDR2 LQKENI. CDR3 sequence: CASSPGYTEAFF. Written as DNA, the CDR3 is TGTGCCAGCTCCCCTGGTTATACTGAAGCTTTCTTT. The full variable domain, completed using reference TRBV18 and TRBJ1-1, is NAGVMQNPRHLVRRRGQEARLRCSPMKGHSHVYWYRQLPEEGLKFMVYLQKENIIDESGMPKERFSAEFPKEGPSILRIQQVVRGDSAAYFCASSPGYTEAFFGQGTRLTVV.

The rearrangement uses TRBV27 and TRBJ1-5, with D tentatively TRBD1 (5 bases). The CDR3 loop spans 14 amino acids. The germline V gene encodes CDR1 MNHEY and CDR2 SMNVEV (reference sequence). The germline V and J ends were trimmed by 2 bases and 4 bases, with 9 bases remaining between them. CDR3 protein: CASSLMGRNQPQHF. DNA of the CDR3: TGTGCCAGCAGTTTAATGGGGCGAAATCAGCCCCAGCATTTT.

The CDR3 loop is CASSLGLLGNEQFF. The CDR3 DNA reads TGTGCCAGCAGCTTAGGACTTTTGGGGAATGAGCAGTTCTTC. V gene TRBV11-3 combines with J gene TRBJ2-1; D gene uncertain. Trimming removed 1 base from V and 7 bases from J, with 11 bases in between. CDR3 length: 14 residues. The germline CDR1 and CDR2 sequences are SGHNT and YENEEA.

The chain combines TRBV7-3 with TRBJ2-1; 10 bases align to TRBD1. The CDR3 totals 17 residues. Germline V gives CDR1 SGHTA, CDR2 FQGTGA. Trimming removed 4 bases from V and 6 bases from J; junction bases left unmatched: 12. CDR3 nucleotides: TGTGCCAGCAGCTATAGGAACCGGGACAGGGGTACCAATGAGCAGTTCTTC. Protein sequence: CASSYRNRDRGTNEQFF. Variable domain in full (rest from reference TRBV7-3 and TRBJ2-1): GAGVSQTPSNKVTEKGKYVELRCDPISGHTALYWYRQSLGQGPEFLIYFQGTGAADDSGLPNDRFFAVRPEGSVSTLKIQRTERGDSAVYLCASSYRNRDRGTNEQFFGPGTRLTVL.

CDR3 protein: CSVVTGLMNTEAFF. Here the CDR3 DNA reads TGCAGCGTAGTAACGGGATTAATGAACACTGAAGCTTTCTTT. The chain joins TRBV29-1 to TRBJ1-1; D gene unclear. The ends were cut back, 6 bases at V and 0 bases at J, with 14 bases in the middle. Germline lookup yields CDR1 SQVTM and CDR2 ANQGSEA. The CDR3 consists of 14 residues.

CDR3 nucleotide sequence: TGTGCCAGCAGCCTCTCCCGGGCGGGCACAACTGAAGCTTTCTTT. This codes for CASSLSRAGTTEAFF. This chain uses TRBV7-3 with TRBJ1-1; D is undetermined. Germline V gives CDR1 SGHTA, CDR2 FQGTGA. This CDR3 has 15 residues. Trimming stripped 5 bases from V and 5 bases from J, with 18 bases between.

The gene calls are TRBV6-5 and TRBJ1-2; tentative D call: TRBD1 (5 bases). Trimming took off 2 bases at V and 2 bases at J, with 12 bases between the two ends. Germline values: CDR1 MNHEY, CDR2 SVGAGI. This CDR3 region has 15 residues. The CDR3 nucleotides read TGTGCCAGCAGTTACACCGGGACGGCGAACTATGGCTACACCTTC. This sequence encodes CASSYTGTANYGYTF.

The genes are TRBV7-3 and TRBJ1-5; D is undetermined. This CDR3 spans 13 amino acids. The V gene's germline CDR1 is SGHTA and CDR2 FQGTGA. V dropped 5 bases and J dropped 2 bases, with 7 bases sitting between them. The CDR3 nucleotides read TGTGCCAGCAGCCTTTACGGCAATCAGCCCCAGCATTTT. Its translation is CASSLYGNQPQHF.

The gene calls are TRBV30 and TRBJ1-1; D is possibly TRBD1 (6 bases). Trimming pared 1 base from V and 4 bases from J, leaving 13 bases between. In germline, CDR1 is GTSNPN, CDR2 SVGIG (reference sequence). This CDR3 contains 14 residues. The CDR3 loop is CAWSGIQGGTEAFF. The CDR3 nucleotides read TGTGCCTGGAGTGGAATACAGGGTGGCACTGAAGCTTTCTTT.

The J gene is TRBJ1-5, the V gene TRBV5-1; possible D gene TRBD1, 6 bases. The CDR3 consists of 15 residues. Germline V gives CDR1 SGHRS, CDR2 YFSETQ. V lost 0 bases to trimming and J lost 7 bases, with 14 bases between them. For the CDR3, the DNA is TGCGCCAGCAGCTTGGAGGGGGGGCGAGGGCAGCCCCAGCATTTT. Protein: CASSLEGGRGQPQHF.